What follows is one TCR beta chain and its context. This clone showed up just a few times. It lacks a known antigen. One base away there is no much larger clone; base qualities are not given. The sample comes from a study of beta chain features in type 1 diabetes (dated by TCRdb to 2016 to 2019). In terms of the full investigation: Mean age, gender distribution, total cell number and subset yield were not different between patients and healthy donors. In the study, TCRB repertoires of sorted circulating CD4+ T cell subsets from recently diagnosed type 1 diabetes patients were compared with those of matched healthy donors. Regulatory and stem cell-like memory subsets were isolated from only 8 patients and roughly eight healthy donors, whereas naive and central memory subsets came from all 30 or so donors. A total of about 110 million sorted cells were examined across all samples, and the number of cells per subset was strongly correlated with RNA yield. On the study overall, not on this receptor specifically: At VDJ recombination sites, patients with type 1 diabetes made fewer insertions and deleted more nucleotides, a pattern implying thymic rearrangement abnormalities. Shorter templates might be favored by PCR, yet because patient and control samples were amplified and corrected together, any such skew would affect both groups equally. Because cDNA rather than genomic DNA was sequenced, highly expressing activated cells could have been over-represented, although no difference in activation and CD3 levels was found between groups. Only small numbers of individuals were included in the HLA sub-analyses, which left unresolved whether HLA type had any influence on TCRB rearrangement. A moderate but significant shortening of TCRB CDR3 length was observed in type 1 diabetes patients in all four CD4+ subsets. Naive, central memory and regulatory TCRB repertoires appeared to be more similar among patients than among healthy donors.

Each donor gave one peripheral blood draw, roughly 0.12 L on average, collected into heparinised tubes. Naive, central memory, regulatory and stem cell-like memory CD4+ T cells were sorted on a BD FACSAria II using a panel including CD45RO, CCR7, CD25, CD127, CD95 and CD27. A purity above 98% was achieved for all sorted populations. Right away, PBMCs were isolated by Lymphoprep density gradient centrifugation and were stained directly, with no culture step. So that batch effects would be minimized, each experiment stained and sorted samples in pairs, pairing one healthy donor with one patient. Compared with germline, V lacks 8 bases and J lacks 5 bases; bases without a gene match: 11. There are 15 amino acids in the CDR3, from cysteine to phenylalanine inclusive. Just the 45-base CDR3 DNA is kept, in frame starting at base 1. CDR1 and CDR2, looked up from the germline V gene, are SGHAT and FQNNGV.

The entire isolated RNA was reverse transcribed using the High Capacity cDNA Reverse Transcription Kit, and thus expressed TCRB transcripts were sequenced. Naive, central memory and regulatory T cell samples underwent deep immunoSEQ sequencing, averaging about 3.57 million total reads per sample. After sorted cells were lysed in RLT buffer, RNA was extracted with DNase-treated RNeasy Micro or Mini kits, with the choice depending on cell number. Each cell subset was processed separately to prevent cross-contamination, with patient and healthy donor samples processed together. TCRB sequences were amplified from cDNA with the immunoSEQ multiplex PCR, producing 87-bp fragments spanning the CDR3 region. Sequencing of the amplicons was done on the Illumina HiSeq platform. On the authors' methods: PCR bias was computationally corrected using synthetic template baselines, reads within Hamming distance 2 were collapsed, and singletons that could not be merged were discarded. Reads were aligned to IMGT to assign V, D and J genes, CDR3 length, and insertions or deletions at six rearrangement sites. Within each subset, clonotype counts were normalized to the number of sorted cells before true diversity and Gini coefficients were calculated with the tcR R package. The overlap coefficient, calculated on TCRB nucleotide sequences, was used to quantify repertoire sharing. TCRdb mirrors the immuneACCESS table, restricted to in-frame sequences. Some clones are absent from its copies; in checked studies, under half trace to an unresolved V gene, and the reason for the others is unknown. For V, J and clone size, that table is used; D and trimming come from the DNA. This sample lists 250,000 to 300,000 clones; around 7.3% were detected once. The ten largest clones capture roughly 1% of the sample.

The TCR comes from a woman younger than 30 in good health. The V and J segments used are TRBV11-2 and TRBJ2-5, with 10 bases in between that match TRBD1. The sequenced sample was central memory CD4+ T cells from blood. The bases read TGTGCCAGCCAGGACAGGGGGTATCGGGAGGAGACCCAGTACTTC. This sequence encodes CASQDRGYREETQYF.